The clone carrying this T cell receptor (beta chain) has a count of ten or more. The antigen remains unidentified. The sample belongs to a study of T cells in Graves' hyperthyroidism and ophthalmopathy. Findings and caveats of the study: Separating ophthalmopathy from stable hyperthyroidism was achieved by a 13 V-J model.

TCR beta CDR3 regions were amplified from RNA transcripts. The primer set for the first-round RT-PCR of the TCR CDR3 was HTBI. TCRdb itself ran the multiplex PCR reads through MiXCR, one entry per CDR3 protein. The data show around 520,000 distinct CDR3 sequences, 14% seen once. Germline V gene data show CDR1 as MNHEY and CDR2 as SVGAGI. This CDR3 is 13 amino acids long. The V end was cut by 2 bases, the J end by 6 bases, with 8 bases between. The sequencing sample was made of blood. The TCR comes from a woman younger than 35 with Graves' hyperthyroidism. The chain employs TRBV6-5 and TRBJ1-5; D not certain. The CDR3 nucleotides read TGTGCCAGCAGTTACGATGGCAGTCAGCCCCAGCATTTT. The encoded protein is CASSYDGSQPQHF.